Sequencing of this TCR beta chain was carried out in a study of shared clonotypes between healthy human individuals. The protocol was immunoSEQ multiplex PCR, while the TCRdb copy is restricted to in-frame clones and leaves out a portion. Among around 610,000 clones, roughly 96% were seen once, and the ten largest hold about 0.12%. This CDR3 comprises 13 residues. Between the trimmed V and J ends, which lost 6 bases and 5 bases, there was a span of 11 bases. Germline assignment: CDR1 LNHDA and CDR2 SQIVND (reference sequence). Positively selected for CCR7, the CD45RO-negative cells used as naive CD8 cells excluded terminally differentiated effector memory CD45RA+ cells.

The receptor comes from a woman in her 30s in good health. The chain joins TRBV19 to TRBJ2-1; D unresolved. Sequencing input: naive CD8+ T cells sorted from blood. CDR3 coding DNA: TGTGCCAGTAGCCCCATTTCGGACAATGAGCAGTTCTTC. It codes for CASSPISDNEQFF.